This T cell receptor beta chain was found in a study of blood T cell repertoires in COVID-19. About the research overall: PBMCs, B-cell-depleted T cells, or T cells provided the cDNA or gDNA that made up the material.

Only in-frame clones appear in the TCRdb table, and some are missing; sequencing was by immunoSEQ multiplex PCR. The sample has around 33,000 clones; 60% to 80% are singletons. Germline CDR1 and CDR2: LGHDT and YNNKEL (reference sequence). Germline trimming cut 5 bases from V and 9 bases from J; bases unmatched to any gene: 9. The CDR3 has 14 residues. V usage is TRBV3-1 (or the pseudogene TRBV3-2) and J usage is TRBJ2-1; 8 bases line up with TRBD2. This receptor was obtained from an elderly man with active or convalescent COVID-19. The sequenced sample was peripheral blood. CDR3 in amino acids: CASSYIAGTTEQFF. As DNA, the CDR3 is TGTGCCAGCAGCTACATAGCGGGAACGACTGAGCAGTTCTTC.